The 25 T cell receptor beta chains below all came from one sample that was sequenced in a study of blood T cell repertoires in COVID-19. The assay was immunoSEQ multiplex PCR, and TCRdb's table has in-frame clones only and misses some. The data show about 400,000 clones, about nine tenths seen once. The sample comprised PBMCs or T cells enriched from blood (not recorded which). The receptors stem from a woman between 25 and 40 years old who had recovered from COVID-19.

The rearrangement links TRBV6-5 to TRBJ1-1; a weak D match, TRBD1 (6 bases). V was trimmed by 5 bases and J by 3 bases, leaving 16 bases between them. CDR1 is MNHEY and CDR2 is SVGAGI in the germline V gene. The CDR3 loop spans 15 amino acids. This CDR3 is CASSPTGIGYTEAFF. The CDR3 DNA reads TGTGCCAGCAGTCCAACAGGGATTGGGTACACTGAAGCTTTCTTT.

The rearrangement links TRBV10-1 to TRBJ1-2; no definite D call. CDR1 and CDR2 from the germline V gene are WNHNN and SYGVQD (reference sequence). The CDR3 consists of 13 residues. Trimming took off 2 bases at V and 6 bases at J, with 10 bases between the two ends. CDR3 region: CASSETGYHGYTF. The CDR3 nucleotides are TGCGCCAGCAGTGAGACGGGGTACCATGGCTACACCTTC.

The DNA of the CDR3 is TGTGCCAGCAGTTCCCCGGACAGGCAAGAAGCTTTCTTT. Its translation is CASSSPDRQEAFF. This sequence joins TRBV2 and TRBJ1-1; 7 positions agree with TRBD1. V dropped 5 bases and J dropped 8; count of bases not matched to a gene: 8. Per the germline V gene, CDR1 is SNHLY and CDR2 is FYNNEI. The CDR3 is 13 amino acids.

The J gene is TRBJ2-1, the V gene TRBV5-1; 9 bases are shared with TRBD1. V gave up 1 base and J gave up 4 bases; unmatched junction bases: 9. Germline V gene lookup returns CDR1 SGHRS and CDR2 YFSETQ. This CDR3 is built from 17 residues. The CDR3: CASSLPRGQGRYNEQFF. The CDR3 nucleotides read TGCGCCAGCAGCTTGCCCAGGGGACAGGGCCGATACAATGAGCAGTTCTTC.

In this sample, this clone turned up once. In DNA, the CDR3 is TGTGCCAGCAGTCTACCCTCAGATACGCAGTATTTT. Residues: CASSLPSDTQYF. The rearrangement joins TRBV6-5 to TRBJ2-3; no clear D gene. Trimming left V 5 bases short and J 4 bases short, with 7 bases between. Germline values: CDR1 MNHEY, CDR2 SVGAGI. The CDR3 sequence is 12 residues long.

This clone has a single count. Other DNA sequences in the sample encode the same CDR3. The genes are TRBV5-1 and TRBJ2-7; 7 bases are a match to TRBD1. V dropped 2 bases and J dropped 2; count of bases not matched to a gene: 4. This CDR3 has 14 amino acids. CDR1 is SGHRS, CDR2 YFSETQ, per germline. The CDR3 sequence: CASSLRQGAYEQYF. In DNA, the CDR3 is TGCGCCAGCAGCTTACGGCAGGGGGCCTACGAGCAGTACTTC.

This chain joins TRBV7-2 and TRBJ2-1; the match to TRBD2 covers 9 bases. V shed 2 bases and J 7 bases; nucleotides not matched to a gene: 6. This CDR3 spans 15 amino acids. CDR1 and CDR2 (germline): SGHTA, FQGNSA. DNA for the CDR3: TGTGCCAGCAGCTTATTTAGCGGGAGAAGGAATGAGCAGTTCTTC. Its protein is CASSLFSGRRNEQFF.

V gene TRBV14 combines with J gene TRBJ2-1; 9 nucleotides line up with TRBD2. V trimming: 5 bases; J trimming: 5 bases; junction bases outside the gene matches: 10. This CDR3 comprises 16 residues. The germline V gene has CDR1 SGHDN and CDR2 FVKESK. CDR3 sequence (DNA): TGTGCCAGCAGCGATTCTCCTAGCGGGGCGGACAATGAGCAGTTCTTC. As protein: CASSDSPSGADNEQFF.

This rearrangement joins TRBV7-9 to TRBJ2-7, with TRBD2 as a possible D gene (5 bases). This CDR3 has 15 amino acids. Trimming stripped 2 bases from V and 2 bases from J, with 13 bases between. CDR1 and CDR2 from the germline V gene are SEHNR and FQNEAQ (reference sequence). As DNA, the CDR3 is TGTGCCAGCAGCTTATCTAGCCCACCCACCTACGAGCAGTACTTC. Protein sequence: CASSLSSPPTYEQYF.

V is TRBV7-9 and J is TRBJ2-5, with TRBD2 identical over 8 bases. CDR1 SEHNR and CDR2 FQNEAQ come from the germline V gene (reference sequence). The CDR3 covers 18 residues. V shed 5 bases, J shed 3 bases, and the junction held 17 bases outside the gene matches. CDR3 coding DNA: TGTGCCAGCAGCACTCCATCTTCGGCCTTCGGGAGGGAAGAGACCCAGTACTTC. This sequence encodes CASSTPSSAFGREETQYF.

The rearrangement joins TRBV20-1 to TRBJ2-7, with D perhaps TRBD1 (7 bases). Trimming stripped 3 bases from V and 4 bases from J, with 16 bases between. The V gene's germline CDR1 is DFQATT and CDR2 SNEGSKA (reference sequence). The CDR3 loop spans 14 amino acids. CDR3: CSASLEGAGYEQYF. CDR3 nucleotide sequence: TGCAGTGCTAGTCTTGAGGGGGCGGGGTACGAGCAGTACTTC.

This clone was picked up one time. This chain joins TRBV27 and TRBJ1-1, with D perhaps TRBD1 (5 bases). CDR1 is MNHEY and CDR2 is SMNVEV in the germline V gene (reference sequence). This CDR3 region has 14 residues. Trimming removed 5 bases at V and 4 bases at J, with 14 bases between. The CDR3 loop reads CASSPQGVGTEAFF. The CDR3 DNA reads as TGTGCCAGCAGTCCACAAGGGGTGGGCACTGAAGCTTTCTTT.

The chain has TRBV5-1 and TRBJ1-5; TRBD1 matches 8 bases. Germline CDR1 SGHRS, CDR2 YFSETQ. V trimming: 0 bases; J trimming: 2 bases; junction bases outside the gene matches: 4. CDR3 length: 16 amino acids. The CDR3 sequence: CASSLGTGIGNQPQHF. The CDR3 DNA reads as TGCGCCAGCAGCTTGGGGACAGGGATCGGCAATCAGCCCCAGCATTTT.

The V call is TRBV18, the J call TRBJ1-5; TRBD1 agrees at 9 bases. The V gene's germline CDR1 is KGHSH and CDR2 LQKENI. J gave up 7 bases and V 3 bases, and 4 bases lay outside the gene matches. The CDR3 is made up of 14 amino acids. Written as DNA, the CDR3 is TGTGCCAGCTCACCCGTACAGGGGGCACAGCCCCAGCATTTT. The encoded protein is CASSPVQGAQPQHF.

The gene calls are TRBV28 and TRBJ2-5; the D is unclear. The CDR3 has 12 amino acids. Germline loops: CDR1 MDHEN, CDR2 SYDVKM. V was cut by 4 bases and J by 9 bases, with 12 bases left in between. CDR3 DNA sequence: TGTGCCAGCAGTTCTCCTGGTCCGGCCCAGTACTTC. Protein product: CASSSPGPAQYF.

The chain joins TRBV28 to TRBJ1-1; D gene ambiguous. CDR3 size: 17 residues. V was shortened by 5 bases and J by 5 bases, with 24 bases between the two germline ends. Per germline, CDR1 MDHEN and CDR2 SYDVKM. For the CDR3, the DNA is TGTGCCAGCAGTCCCCACCTTGGGTCGGGGAGTGGAACTGAAGCTTTCTTT. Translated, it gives CASSPHLGSGSGTEAFF. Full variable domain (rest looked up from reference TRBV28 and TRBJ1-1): DVKVTQSSRYLVKRTGEKVFLECVQDMDHENMFWYRQDPGLGLRLIYFSYDVKMKEKGDIPEGYSVSREKKERFSLILESASTNQTSMYLCASSPHLGSGSGTEAFFGQGTRLTVV.

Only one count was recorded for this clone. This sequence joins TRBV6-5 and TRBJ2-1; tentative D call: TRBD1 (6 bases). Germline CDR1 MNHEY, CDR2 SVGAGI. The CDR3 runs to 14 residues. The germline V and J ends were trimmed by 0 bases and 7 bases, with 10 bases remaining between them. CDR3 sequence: CASSYSRQGNEQFF. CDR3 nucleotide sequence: TGTGCCAGCAGTTACTCGCGCCAGGGGAATGAGCAGTTCTTC.

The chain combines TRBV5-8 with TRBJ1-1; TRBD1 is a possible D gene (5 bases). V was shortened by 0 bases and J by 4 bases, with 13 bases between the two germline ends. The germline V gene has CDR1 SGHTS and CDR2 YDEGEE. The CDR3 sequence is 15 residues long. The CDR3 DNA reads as TGTGCCAGCAGCTTGGTAGGGGTTATGGCCACTGAAGCTTTCTTT. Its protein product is CASSLVGVMATEAFF.

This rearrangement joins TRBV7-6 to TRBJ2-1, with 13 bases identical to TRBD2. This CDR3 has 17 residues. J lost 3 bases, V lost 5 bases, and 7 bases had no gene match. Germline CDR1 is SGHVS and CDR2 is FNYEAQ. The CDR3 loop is CASSQLAGGRIYNEQFF. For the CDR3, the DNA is TGTGCCAGCAGCCAACTAGCGGGAGGGCGAATCTACAATGAGCAGTTCTTC.

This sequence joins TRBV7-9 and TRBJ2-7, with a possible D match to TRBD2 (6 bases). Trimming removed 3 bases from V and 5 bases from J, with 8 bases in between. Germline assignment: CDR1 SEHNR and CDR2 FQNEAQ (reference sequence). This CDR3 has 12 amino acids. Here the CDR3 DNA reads TGTGCCAGCAGCTTGACTAGTCACGAGCAGTACTTC. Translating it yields CASSLTSHEQYF.

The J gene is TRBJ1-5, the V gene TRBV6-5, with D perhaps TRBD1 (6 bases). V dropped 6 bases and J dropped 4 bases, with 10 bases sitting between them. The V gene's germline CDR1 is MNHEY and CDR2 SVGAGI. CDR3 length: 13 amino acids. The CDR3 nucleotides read TGTGCCAGCAGGACGACAGGAAATCAGCCCCAGCATTTT. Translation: CASRTTGNQPQHF.

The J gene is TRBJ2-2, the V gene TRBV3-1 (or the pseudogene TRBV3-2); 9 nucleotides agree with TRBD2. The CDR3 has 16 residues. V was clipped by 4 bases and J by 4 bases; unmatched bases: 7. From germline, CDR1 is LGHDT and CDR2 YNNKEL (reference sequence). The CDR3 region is CASSRGTSLVTGELFF. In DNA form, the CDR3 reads TGTGCCAGCAGCCGGGGGACTAGCTTGGTCACCGGGGAGCTGTTTTTT.

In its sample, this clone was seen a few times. The CDR3 DNA reads as TGTGCCAGCAGCTTGCTTTCGGGGGGAGAAGATACGCAGTATTTT. Translated, it gives CASSLLSGGEDTQYF. The chain recombines TRBV7-3 with TRBJ2-3, with TRBD2 matching 7 bases. Germline CDR1 SGHTA, CDR2 FQGTGA. The CDR3 contains 15 residues. Trimming took 3 bases from V and 5 from J; bases not matched to a gene: 8.

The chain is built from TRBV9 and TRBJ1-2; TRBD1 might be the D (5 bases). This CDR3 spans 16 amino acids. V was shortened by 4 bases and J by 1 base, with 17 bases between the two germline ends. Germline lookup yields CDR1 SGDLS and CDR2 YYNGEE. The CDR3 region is CASSPRRGRFNYGYTF. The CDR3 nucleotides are TGTGCCAGCAGCCCCAGGAGGGGCCGCTTTAACTATGGCTACACCTTC.

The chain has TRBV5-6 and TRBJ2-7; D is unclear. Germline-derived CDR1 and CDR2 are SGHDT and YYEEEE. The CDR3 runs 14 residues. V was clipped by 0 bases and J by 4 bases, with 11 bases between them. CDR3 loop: CASSLDQRAYEQYF. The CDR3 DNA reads TGTGCCAGCAGCTTGGATCAGCGAGCATACGAGCAGTACTTC. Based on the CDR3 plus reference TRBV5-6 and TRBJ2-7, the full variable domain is DAGVTQSPTHLIKTRGQQVTLRCSPKSGHDTVSWYQQALGQGPQFIFQYYEEEERQRGNFPDRFSGHQFPNYSSELNVNALLLGDSALYLCASSLDQRAYEQYFGPGTRLTVT.